This entry is about one T cell receptor beta chain. This receptor's antigen is unknown. Nothing much larger sits one base from this clone, and base qualities are not available. Genomic DNA was isolated using the QIAamp DNA Blood Mini Kit and then sent out for immunoSEQ repertoire analysis. Using a standard quantity of genomic DNA template, multiplex PCR was run to amplify the CDR3 regions. The PCR products underwent sequencing on an Illumina platform. Concerning the study's data processing: Sequences were aligned to a reference, with V, D and J gene definitions taken from IMGT. To get rid of PCR and sequencing errors, closely related sequences were merged using a nearest-neighbor clustering algorithm. V, D and J usage in productive unique and total sequences was analyzed using ImmunoSEQ Analyzer tools and R version 3.6.1. TCRdb took this table from immuneACCESS and kept in-frame rearrangements with V and J called. Such tables lack part of the clones; where checked against another copy, unresolved V genes explain under half of the gap, and the rest is unexplained. V and J calls and clone size are those listed in that table; D and trimming were worked out from the DNA. This sample holds about 3,900 clones; around 91% were observed only once. The ten largest make up 4.3% of the sample.

V loses 0 bases of germline sequence and J loses 0 bases, and the interval between the two ends is 12 bases. CDR1 GTSNPN and CDR2 SVGIG are derived from the germline V gene (reference sequence). The CDR3 numbers 16 residues from cysteine through phenylalanine. CDR3 DNA only is kept here, 48 bases in frame from base 1. The data stem from a study of immunodeficiency (dated by TCRdb to between 2019 and 2020). Study-level background: Repertoire analysis was performed to search for VDJ recombination defects and oligoclonality.

The research as a whole found: Severe oligoclonality, judged by top-100 and total clonotype frequencies, was seen in patient CD8+ but not CD4+ T cells. In the entropy comparisons of patients versus healthy controls, patients were shown as n=3 (open circles), and an effect on thymic development was only suggested as possible. V-J pairing and productive entropy in CD4+ T cells appeared similar in patients and controls.

Before TCR sequencing, CD3+CD4+ T cells were sorted out of fresh PBMCs. The specimen sequenced was CD4+ T cells from blood. The chain is made from TRBV30 and TRBJ2-1; a tentative D match to TRBD2 spans 6 bases. This clonotype was sampled from a human donor in good health. The DNA is TGTGCCTGGAGTGTAGGAGGGATGATCTCCTACAATGAGCAGTTCTTC. It specifies CAWSVGGMISYNEQFF.